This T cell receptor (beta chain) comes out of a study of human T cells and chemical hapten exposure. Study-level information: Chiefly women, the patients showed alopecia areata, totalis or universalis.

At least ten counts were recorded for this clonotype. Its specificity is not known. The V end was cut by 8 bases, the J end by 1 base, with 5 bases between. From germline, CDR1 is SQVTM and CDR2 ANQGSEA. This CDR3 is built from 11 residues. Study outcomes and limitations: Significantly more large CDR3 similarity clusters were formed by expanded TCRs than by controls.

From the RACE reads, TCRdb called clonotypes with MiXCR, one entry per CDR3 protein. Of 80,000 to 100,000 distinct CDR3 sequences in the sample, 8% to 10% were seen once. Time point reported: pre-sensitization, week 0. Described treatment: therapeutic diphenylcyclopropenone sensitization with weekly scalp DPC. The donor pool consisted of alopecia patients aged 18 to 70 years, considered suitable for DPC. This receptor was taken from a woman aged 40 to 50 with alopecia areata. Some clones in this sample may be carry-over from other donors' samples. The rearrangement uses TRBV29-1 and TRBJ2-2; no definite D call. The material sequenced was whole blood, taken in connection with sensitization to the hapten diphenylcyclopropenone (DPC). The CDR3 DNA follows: TGCAGCTTTCAGAACACCGGGGAGCTGTTTTTT. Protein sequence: CSFQNTGELFF.